Here is one T cell receptor beta chain with its context. The antigen is unknown. Some clones are missing from TCRdb's copy, which holds only in-frame ones; the method was immunoSEQ multiplex PCR. Found here are 100,000 or so clones, roughly 88% of them singletons; the top ten hold around 2.5%. This sample was taken from a study of T cell responses to AZD1222 COVID-19 vaccine. Study in general: Researchers grouped second doses given at about 4 or about 12 weeks into one pool.

Study-level findings and limits: Just a handful of AZD1222 recipients tested seropositive at baseline. Nearly half of spike-specific TCRs reportedly target unmutated variant regions. The sample set comprised mostly white British donors with more females, and clonal diversity was possibly underestimated.

The clonotype comes from an adult in good health. The sample consisted of peripheral blood, taken on day 0 of AZD1222 vaccination.

The CDR3: CASSQVVAAGSGGYTF. Here the CDR3 DNA reads TGTGCCAGCAGCCAAGTTGTCGCTGCAGGGTCCGGGGGCTACACCTTC. The gene calls are TRBV14 and TRBJ1-2; TRBD1 might be the D (5 bases). From germline, CDR1 is SGHDN and CDR2 FVKESK. Deletions cut 1 base from V and 8 bases from J, with 20 bases between. The CDR3 runs 16 residues.